These 10 T cell receptor beta chains share one sample of origin, sequenced in a study of T cells in Graves' hyperthyroidism and ophthalmopathy (dated by TCRdb to between 2017 and 2020). Library generation was performed with multiplex PCR. The reads were generated on an Illumina HiSeq 2000. The TCR beta CDR3 regions were amplified from RNA transcripts. A first-round RT-PCR of the TCR CDR3 used the HTBI primer set with the Qiagen OneStep RT-PCR kit. Using fastp at Q25 and MiXCR, TCRdb reprocessed the public reads and kept productive beta chains. One record per CDR3 amino acid sequence lists the most common genes and DNA. This sample lists about 640,000 distinct CDR3 sequences; around 21% were detected once. The ten largest clones take up 30% to 40% of the sample. Sequences were obtained from blood. All receptors derive from a man aged 30-40 years with Graves' ophthalmopathy.

V is TRBV11-2 and J is TRBJ1-2, with a weak D call TRBD1 (5 bases). Germline V gene sequence: CDR1 SGHAT, CDR2 FQNNGV. This CDR3 has 16 amino acids. Between the trimmed V and J ends, which lost 3 bases and 8 bases, there was a span of 22 bases. CDR3 sequence (DNA): TGTGCCAGCAGCTTCGAACTTGGGACCGAAAAAGGAGGCTACACCTTC. The encoded protein is CASSFELGTEKGGYTF.

On this clonotype itself: A read error may produce the germline difference seen at one junction end. V usage is TRBV29-1 and J usage is TRBJ1-1, with TRBD1 identical over 8 bases. The CDR3 is 14 residues long. CDR1 and CDR2 (germline): SQVTM, ANQGSEA. In DNA, the CDR3 is TGCAGCGTGGAAGGGAGGCAGGGGGCTACTGAAGCTTTCTTT. Protein sequence: CSVEGRQGATEAFF.

In this sample, this clonotype turned up many times. The chain joins TRBV12-3 or TRBV12-4 to TRBJ1-5; weak D call: TRBD1 (5 bases). This CDR3 has 16 residues. The V end was cut by 6 bases, the J end by 2 bases, with 17 bases between. The DNA for the CDR3 is TGTGCCAGCAGCCCCAGCCTGGGGGATGGCAATCAGCCCCAGCATTTT. Translating gives CASSPSLGDGNQPQHF.

The rearrangement joins TRBV7-3 to TRBJ2-2; a possible D gene is TRBD2 (6 bases). The CDR3 runs to 13 residues. Trimming shortened V by 1 base and J by 8 bases, and 8 bases separated the two germline ends. In germline, CDR1 is SGHTA, CDR2 FQGTGA. The CDR3 protein is CASSLKAGGELFF. The CDR3 DNA sequence: TGTGCCAGCAGCTTAAAAGCGGGTGGGGAGCTGTTTTTT.

This clonotype was seen a few times. The rearrangement uses TRBV20-1 and TRBJ1-1, with D uncertain. Per the germline V gene, CDR1 is DFQATT and CDR2 is SNEGSKA (reference sequence). Trimming removed 4 bases at V and 0 bases at J, with 12 bases between. This CDR3 has 14 amino acids. The CDR3 sequence: CSATPRRLNTEAFF. DNA of the CDR3: TGCAGTGCTACCCCCCGCAGGTTGAACACTGAAGCTTTCTTT.

This clonotype showed up just a few times. The gene calls are TRBV6-2 or TRBV6-3 and TRBJ1-2; D is ambiguous. The CDR3 is 14 amino acids. Germline CDR1 and CDR2: MNHEY and SVGEGT. Trimming removed 2 bases from V and 2 bases from J, with 9 bases in between. The CDR3 sequence is CASSYRGANYGYTF. CDR3 nucleotide sequence: TGTGCCAGCAGTTACCGCGGAGCGAACTATGGCTACACCTTC.

This clonotype was recorded many times. The chain has TRBV5-1 and TRBJ2-7; D gene uncertain. The CDR3 has 12 amino acids. The ends were cut back, 0 bases at V and 6 bases at J, with 7 bases in the middle. Germline values: CDR1 SGHRS, CDR2 YFSETQ. The DNA for the CDR3 is TGCGCCAGCAGCTTGGAACCGGGCGAGCAGTACTTC. It specifies CASSLEPGEQYF.

In this sample, this clonotype turned up many times. The chain couples TRBV11-2 to TRBJ1-1; D may be TRBD1 (5 bases). The CDR3 contains 13 residues. V was pared by 5 bases and J by 7 bases, with 14 bases between. Germline CDR1 is SGHAT and CDR2 is FQNNGV. The CDR3 loop reads CASSPQELSEAFF. The CDR3 DNA reads as TGTGCCAGCAGCCCACAGGAGCTAAGTGAAGCTTTCTTT.

This clonotype was detected a few times. The rearrangement joins TRBV18 to TRBJ2-2; 7 positions agree with TRBD2. Unmatched junction bases numbered 4, after V lost 6 bases and J lost 0 bases. CDR1 KGHSH and CDR2 LQKENI come from the germline V gene. The CDR3 has 15 residues. This chain's CDR3 is CASSDRGANTGELFF. The CDR3 DNA reads as TGTGCCAGCTCCGACCGGGGGGCGAACACCGGGGAGCTGTTTTTT.

The chain is built from TRBV27 and TRBJ2-3, with a tentative D call TRBD1 (5 bases). Germline V lookup: CDR1 MNHEY, CDR2 SMNVEV (reference sequence). V was trimmed by 2 bases and J by 4 bases, leaving 13 bases between them. CDR3 size: 15 residues. The CDR3 coding sequence is TGTGCCAGCAGTTTAAAGGACCTACAGGCAGATACGCAGTATTTT. Translated: CASSLKDLQADTQYF.